The present entry profiles one T cell receptor beta chain with its context. Antigen: not known. An input of about 0.45 to 1 ug of RNA was subjected to reverse transcription using random hexamers. TCRdb re-called the immunoSEQ multiplex PCR reads with MiXCR, one entry per CDR3 protein. Altogether some 200,000 distinct CDR3 sequences are present, 90% to 96% being singletons, with the ten largest covering approximately 0.098%. The data derive from a study of CD8 T cells in Susac syndrome. Study-wide results and caveats: The CD4+ T cell repertoires that were profiled in Susac syndrome showed no clonal expansion.

Looked up from germline, CDR1 is SGDLS and CDR2 is YYNGEE. V was clipped by 4 bases and J by 3 bases; unmatched bases: 10. This CDR3 has 16 amino acids. Input material: CD4+ T cells from PBMCs. This chain uses TRBV9 with TRBJ2-4, with 7 positions matching TRBD1. The TCR originated in a human donor with Susac syndrome. The CDR3 nucleotides are TGTGCCAGCAGCCCTCGACCGACAGGGAGCAAAAACATTCAGTACTTC. Its protein product is CASSPRPTGSKNIQYF.